The table lists the clone carrying this T cell receptor beta chain with a few counts. This record belongs to a study of T cell responses to AZD1222 COVID-19 vaccine. TCRdb keeps only in-frame clones here, not all; method: immunoSEQ multiplex PCR. The table lists about 120,000 clones, 85% to 90% of them singletons. Germline V gene data show CDR1 as KGHDR and CDR2 as SFDVKD. Trimming took 3 bases from V and 6 from J; bases not matched to a gene: 5. The CDR3 runs to 17 residues. Sample: peripheral blood, taken on day 0 of AZD1222 vaccination. This chain joins TRBV24-1 and TRBJ2-1; 15 nucleotides line up with TRBD2. This TCR derives from an adult in good health. The CDR3, as DNA: TGTGCCACCAGTGATCTACGGACTAGCGGGAGGGCCAATGAGCAGTTCTTC. Protein sequence: CATSDLRTSGRANEQFF.